This T cell receptor (beta chain) comes out of a study of blood T cell repertoires in COVID-19. Whole-study context: The United States, Italy and Spain provided the acute and convalescent COVID-19 samples. Sample material is recorded as cDNA or gDNA derived from T cells, B-cell-depleted T cells, or PBMCs.

The CDR3 length is 16 residues. Germline values: CDR1 MNHEY, CDR2 SMNVEV (reference sequence). With 5 bases clipped from V and 2 bases from J, the junction kept 8 bases outside the gene matches. This clone was picked up one time. Authors' data handling: Researchers report that nucleated cell counts were estimated from reference gene primer amplification. This table comes from immunoSEQ multiplex PCR, and its TCRdb copy is limited to in-frame clones, with some not included. V and J calls and clone size are given by that table; D and trimming were obtained from the DNA. The sample holds roughly 160,000 clones, just over 85% seen once.

The source is a man in his fifties with active or convalescent COVID-19. The rearrangement uses TRBV27 and TRBJ2-2; 7 bases agree with TRBD1. Sequenced material: peripheral blood. The CDR3 loop is CASSLRQGINTGELFF. The CDR3, as DNA: TGTGCCAGCAGTCTTCGACAGGGAATTAACACCGGGGAGCTGTTTTTT.